This T cell receptor beta chain was captured by sequencing in a study of T cell responses to AZD1222 COVID-19 vaccine. For this clone: Antigen: not known.

Findings and limits, study-wide: Nearly half of the spike-specific TCRs reportedly recognize variant regions that carry no mutations. Vaccine-associated CD4 TCRs ranged over spike, dominating at 160-218 and 743-854. The peak T cell response came first, and repertoires were sampled only after it. Clonal diversity may have been underestimated in mostly white British donors.

Between the trimmed V and J ends, which lost 4 bases and 7 bases, there was a span of 17 bases. Germline CDR1 and CDR2: SGHAT and FQNNGV. This CDR3 contains 14 residues. Profiling relied on immunoSEQ multiplex PCR, and the TCRdb table lists in-frame clones only, not all of them. The table has tens of thousands of clones, around 87% seen once. This receptor was taken from an adult who received the AZD1222 COVID-19 vaccine. The rearrangement joins TRBV11-2 to TRBJ2-7, with D tentatively TRBD2 (5 bases). This sample comprised peripheral blood, obtained 28 days after the second AZD1222 dose. The CDR3 loop reads CASSWAGGPEEQYF. The CDR3 DNA follows: TGTGCCAGCAGCTGGGCCGGCGGGCCTGAGGAGCAGTACTTC.